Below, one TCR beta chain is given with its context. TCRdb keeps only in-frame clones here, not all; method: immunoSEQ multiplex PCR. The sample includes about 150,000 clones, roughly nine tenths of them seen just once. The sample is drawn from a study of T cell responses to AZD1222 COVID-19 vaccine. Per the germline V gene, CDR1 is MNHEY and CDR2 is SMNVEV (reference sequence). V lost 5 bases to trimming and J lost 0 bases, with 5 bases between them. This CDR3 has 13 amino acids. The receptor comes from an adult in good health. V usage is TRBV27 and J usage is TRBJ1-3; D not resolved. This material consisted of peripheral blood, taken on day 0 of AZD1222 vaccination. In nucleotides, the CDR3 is TGTGCCAGCAGTAAGATCTCTGGAAACACCATATATTTT. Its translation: CASSKISGNTIYF.